This T cell receptor (beta chain) is from a study of beta chain features in type 1 diabetes. It was via CD45RO/CCR7/CD25/CD127/CD95/CD27 that CD4+ naive, central memory, regulatory and stem cell-like memory cells were sorted. Reverse transcription of all isolated RNA meant that expressed TCRB transcripts were sequenced. TCRdb's copy holds only in-frame clones and misses some; the assay was immunoSEQ multiplex PCR. The data show under 300,000 clones, 25% to 35% seen once. CDR3 size: 14 residues. V shed 4 bases and J shed 7 bases, with 14 bases lying between them. The germline gives CDR1 SQVTM, CDR2 ANQGSEA.

V and J are TRBV29-1 and TRBJ1-6, with D perhaps TRBD1 (6 bases). This clonotype was obtained from a man younger than 45 in good health. Sequenced sample: central memory CD4+ T cells from blood. The CDR3: CSVGGGSSNSPLHF. The CDR3 coding sequence is TGCAGCGTTGGCGGGGGCTCGTCCAATTCACCCCTCCACTTT. The complete variable domain, with remaining parts taken from reference TRBV29-1 and TRBJ1-6, reads SAVISQKPSRDICQRGTSLTIQCQVDSQVTMMFWYRQQPGQSLTLIATANQGSEATYESGFVIDKFPISRPNLTFSTLTVSNMSPEDSSIYLCSVGGGSSNSPLHFGNGTRLTVT.